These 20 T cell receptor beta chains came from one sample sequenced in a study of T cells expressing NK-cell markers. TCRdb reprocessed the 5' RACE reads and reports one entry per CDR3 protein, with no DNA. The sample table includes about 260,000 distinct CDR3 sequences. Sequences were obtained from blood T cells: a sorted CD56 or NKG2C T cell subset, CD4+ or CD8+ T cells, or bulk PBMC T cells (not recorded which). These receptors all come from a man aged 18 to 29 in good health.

CDR3 region: CASSQESGRPGETQYF. The genes are TRBV3-1 and TRBJ2-5; without DNA, the TCRdb call of TRBD2 cannot be checked. Germline-derived CDR1 and CDR2 are LGHDT and YNNKEL (reference sequence). There are 16 residues in the CDR3.

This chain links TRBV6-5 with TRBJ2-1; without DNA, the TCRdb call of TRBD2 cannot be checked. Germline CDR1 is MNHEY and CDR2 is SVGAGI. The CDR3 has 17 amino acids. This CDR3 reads CASSYLLRGRSYNEQFF.

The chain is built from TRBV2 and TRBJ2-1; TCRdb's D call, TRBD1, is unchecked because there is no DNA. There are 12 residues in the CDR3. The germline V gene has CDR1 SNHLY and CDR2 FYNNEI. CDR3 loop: CASKDRGYEQFF.

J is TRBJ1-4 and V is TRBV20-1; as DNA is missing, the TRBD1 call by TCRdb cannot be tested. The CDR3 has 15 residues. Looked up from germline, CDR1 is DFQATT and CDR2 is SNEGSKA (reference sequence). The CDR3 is CSAIGQGQGNEKLFF.

CDR3 region: CASSALGRAHSYNEQFF. The chain joins TRBV9 to TRBJ2-1; TCRdb's assignment of TRBD2 cannot be checked, as there is no DNA. Germline loops: CDR1 SGDLS, CDR2 YYNGEE. The CDR3 contains 17 residues.

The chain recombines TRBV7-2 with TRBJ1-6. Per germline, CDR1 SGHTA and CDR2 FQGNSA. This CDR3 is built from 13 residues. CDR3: CASSLDTDSPLHF.

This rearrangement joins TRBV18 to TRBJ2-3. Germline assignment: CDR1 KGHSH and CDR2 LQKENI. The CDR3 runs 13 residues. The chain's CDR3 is CASSPPVQDTQYF.

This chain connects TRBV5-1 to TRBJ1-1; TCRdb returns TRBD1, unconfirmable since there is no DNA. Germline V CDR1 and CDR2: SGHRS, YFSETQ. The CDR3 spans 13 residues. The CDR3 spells CATGTGSGTEAFF.

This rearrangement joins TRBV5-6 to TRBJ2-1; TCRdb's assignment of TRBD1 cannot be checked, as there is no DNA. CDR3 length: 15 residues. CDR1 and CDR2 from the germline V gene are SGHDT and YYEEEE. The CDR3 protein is CASSLVRATYNEQFF.

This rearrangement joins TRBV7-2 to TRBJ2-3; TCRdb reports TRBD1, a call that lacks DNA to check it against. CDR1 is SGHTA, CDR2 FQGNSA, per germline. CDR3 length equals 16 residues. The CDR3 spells CASSLGPGGHTDTQYF.

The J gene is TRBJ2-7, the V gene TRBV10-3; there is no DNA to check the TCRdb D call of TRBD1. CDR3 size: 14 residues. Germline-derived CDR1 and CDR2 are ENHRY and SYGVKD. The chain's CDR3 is CAINAGPSSYEQYF.

The CDR3 region is CASSSYFINNEQFF. V gene TRBV27 combines with J gene TRBJ2-1. The CDR3 totals 14 residues. The germline gives CDR1 MNHEY, CDR2 SMNVEV (reference sequence).

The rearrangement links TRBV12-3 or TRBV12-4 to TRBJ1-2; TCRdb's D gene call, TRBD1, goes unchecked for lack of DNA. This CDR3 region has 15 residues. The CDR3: CASSSETGGLYGYTF.

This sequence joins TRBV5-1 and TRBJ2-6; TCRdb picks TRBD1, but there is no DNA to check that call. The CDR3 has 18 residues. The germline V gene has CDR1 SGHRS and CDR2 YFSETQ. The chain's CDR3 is CASSLVEGRVSGANVLTF.

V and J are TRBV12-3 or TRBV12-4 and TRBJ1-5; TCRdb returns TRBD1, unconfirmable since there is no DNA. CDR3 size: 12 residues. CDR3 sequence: CASSSGRGAQHF.

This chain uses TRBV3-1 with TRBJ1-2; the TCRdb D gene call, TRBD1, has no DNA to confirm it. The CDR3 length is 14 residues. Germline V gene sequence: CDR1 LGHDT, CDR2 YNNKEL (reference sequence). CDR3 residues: CASSQATGAYGYTF.

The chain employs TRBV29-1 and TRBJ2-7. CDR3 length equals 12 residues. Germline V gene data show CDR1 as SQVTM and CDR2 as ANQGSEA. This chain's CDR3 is CSVNDGTYEQYF.

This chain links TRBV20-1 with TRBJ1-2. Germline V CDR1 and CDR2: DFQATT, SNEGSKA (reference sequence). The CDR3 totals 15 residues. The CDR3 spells CSARGGGTTNYGYTF.

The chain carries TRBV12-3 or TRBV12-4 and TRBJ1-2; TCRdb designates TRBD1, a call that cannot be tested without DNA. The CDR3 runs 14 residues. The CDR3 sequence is CASSLGQIPYGYTF.

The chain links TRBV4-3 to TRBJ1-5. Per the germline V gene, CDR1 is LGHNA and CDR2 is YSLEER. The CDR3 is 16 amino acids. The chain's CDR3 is CASSPRLGGRNQPQHF.